The 3 T cell receptor beta chains given below trace back to one sample, sequenced in a study of cytomegalovirus exposure and HLA in healthy donors. The primer mix had 60 Vbeta and 13 Jbeta primers. The assay was immunoSEQ multiplex PCR, and TCRdb's table has in-frame clones only and misses some. The sample gives about 140,000 clones, 65% to 80% of which show up once; around 9.1% is in the top ten. The specimen sequenced was PBMCs. The source of these receptors is a woman between 45 and 60 years old in good health and CMV-seropositive.

The J gene is TRBJ2-3, the V gene TRBV7-3, with TRBD2 matching 7 bases. The germline CDR1 and CDR2 sequences are SGHTA and FQGTGA. This CDR3 region has 14 residues. Trimming at V came to 3 bases and at J to 2 bases, leaving 2 bases not matched to a gene. Written as DNA, the CDR3 is TGTGCCAGCAGCTTCAGCGGGGACACAGATACGCAGTATTTT. Translated, it gives CASSFSGDTDTQYF.

CDR3 sequence reads: CASSLYSGGAVLTDTQYF. The CDR3 nucleotides read TGTGCCAGCAGCTTGTACAGCGGGGGGGCGGTTTTGACAGATACGCAGTATTTT. V usage is TRBV5-6 and J usage is TRBJ2-3; 10 bases line up with TRBD2. With 1 base clipped from V and 3 bases from J, the junction kept 11 bases outside the gene matches. The CDR3 extends over 18 amino acids. CDR1 is SGHDT, CDR2 YYEEEE, per germline. Together with reference TRBV5-6 and TRBJ2-3, the CDR3 gives the full variable domain: DAGVTQSPTHLIKTRGQQVTLRCSPKSGHDTVSWYQQALGQGPQFIFQYYEEEERQRGNFPDRFSGHQFPNYSSELNVNALLLGDSALYLCASSLYSGGAVLTDTQYFGPGTRLTVL.

The J gene is TRBJ1-5, the V gene TRBV28, with TRBD1 matching 7 bases. V dropped 7 bases and J dropped 4; count of bases not matched to a gene: 13. The germline V gene has CDR1 MDHEN and CDR2 SYDVKM. The CDR3 is 16 amino acids. The CDR3 reads CASNFQVGQPNQPQHF. CDR3 nucleotide sequence: TGTGCCAGCAACTTTCAGGTGGGACAGCCGAATCAGCCCCAGCATTTT.